This is a list of T cell receptor beta chains from one sample in a study of identical twins. TCRdb processed the 5' RACE reads anew with MiXCR; each CDR3 protein has one entry. The data contain some 240,000 distinct CDR3 sequences, about 11% of them seen just once; the ten biggest clones take up approximately 11%. Specimen: memory T cells sorted from blood. The source of these receptors is a man aged 50 or older in good health. The CDR3 runs from the conserved cysteine through the conserved F or W. Fields, in order: CDR3 DNA, CDR3 protein, D gene, V gene, J gene, clone size. D genes are given only for firm matches. Size is omitted from some rows. Given values are once, few, many or a class for expanded clones.

CDR3nt: TGTGCCAGCAGCCGCCCCAACTATGGCTACACCTTC
CDR3aa: CASSRPNYGYTF
d_gene: .
v_gene: TRBV7-9
j_gene: TRBJ1-2
abundance: many

CDR3nt: TGTGCCAGCAGCTTAGATTCGGGGGTAGGGGGCAATGAGCAGTTCTTC
CDR3aa: CASSLDSGVGGNEQFF
d_gene: .
v_gene: TRBV7-9
j_gene: TRBJ2-1
abundance: .

CDR3nt: TGTGCCACCAGGCTTTCAGGGGGCCGCAACAATGAGCAGTTCTTC
CDR3aa: CATRLSGGRNNEQFF
d_gene: TRBD1
v_gene: TRBV24-1
j_gene: TRBJ2-1
abundance: few

CDR3nt: TGTGCCAGCAGTGAAGGGGGGGAAAATAATTCACCCCTCCACTTT
CDR3aa: CASSEGGENNSPLHF
d_gene: .
v_gene: TRBV2
j_gene: TRBJ1-6
abundance: .

CDR3nt: TGTGCCAGCAGTTTAGGTCAATGGACAGGGATTCCCTACGAGCAGTACTTC
CDR3aa: CASSLGQWTGIPYEQYF
d_gene: TRBD1
v_gene: TRBV12-3/TRBV12-4
j_gene: TRBJ2-7
abundance: many

CDR3nt: TGTGCCAGCAGCCCCCAGATTACTAATGAGCAGTTCTTC
CDR3aa: CASSPQITNEQFF
d_gene: .
v_gene: TRBV5-5
j_gene: TRBJ2-1
abundance: many

CDR3nt: TGTGCCAGCAGCTTGGAGGTCGGGGGTCTGAGCACTGAAGCTTTCTTT
CDR3aa: CASSLEVGGLSTEAFF
d_gene: .
v_gene: TRBV5-6
j_gene: TRBJ1-1
abundance: .

CDR3nt: TGTGCCAGCAGCCATGACAGGGGGGATCAGCCCCAGCATTTT
CDR3aa: CASSHDRGDQPQHF
d_gene: TRBD1
v_gene: TRBV4-2
j_gene: TRBJ1-5
abundance: .

CDR3nt: TGTGCCAGCCGGAAGGGGGAGAATTCACCCCTCCACTTT
CDR3aa: CASRKGENSPLHF
d_gene: .
v_gene: TRBV28
j_gene: TRBJ1-6
abundance: many

CDR3nt: TGTGCCAGCAGCCAAGAGGTGGGGAGCGAGACACCCCTCCACTTT
CDR3aa: CASSQEVGSETPLHF
d_gene: .
v_gene: TRBV4-2
j_gene: TRBJ1-6
abundance: many

CDR3nt: TGTGCCAGCAGGCTGGGAGCGGGGGGTACCCAAGAGACCCAGTACTTC
CDR3aa: CASRLGAGGTQETQYF
d_gene: TRBD2
v_gene: TRBV2
j_gene: TRBJ2-5
abundance: few

CDR3nt: TGTGCCAGTACACCTAGCGGGAGTACATACGAGCAGTACTTC
CDR3aa: CASTPSGSTYEQYF
d_gene: TRBD2
v_gene: TRBV19
j_gene: TRBJ2-7
abundance: many

CDR3nt: TGCGCCAGCAGCCAAGACTTCGCTAATTCCTACAATGAGCAGTTCTTC
CDR3aa: CASSQDFANSYNEQFF
d_gene: .
v_gene: TRBV4-3
j_gene: TRBJ2-1
abundance: .

CDR3nt: TGCAGTGCTAGTGCCGGACTAGCGGGGGGCCTGGGCCAGTACTTC
CDR3aa: CSASAGLAGGLGQYF
d_gene: TRBD2
v_gene: TRBV20-1
j_gene: TRBJ2-5
abundance: .

CDR3nt: TGTGCCAGCAGCTACCCACCCAGACTAGCGGGAGTGAGGGATACGCAGTATTTT
CDR3aa: CASSYPPRLAGVRDTQYF
d_gene: TRBD2
v_gene: TRBV7-9
j_gene: TRBJ2-3
abundance: many

CDR3nt: TGTGCCAGCAGTTTAGTTCGGGGGCTCGTTTCACCCCTCCACTTT
CDR3aa: CASSLVRGLVSPLHF
d_gene: .
v_gene: TRBV12-3/TRBV12-4
j_gene: TRBJ1-6
abundance: many

CDR3nt: TGTGCCATCAGTGAGTCGTCGGGTACCTCCTACGAGCAGTACTTC
CDR3aa: CAISESSGTSYEQYF
d_gene: .
v_gene: TRBV10-3
j_gene: TRBJ2-7
abundance: many

CDR3nt: TGCGCCAGCAGCGAGGGACAGGGACGATTCACAGATACGCAGTATTTT
CDR3aa: CASSEGQGRFTDTQYF
d_gene: TRBD1
v_gene: TRBV5-1
j_gene: TRBJ2-3
abundance: .

CDR3nt: TGTGCCAGCAGCCCCGTCATCGACACTGAAGCTTTCTTT
CDR3aa: CASSPVIDTEAFF
d_gene: .
v_gene: TRBV11-2
j_gene: TRBJ1-1
abundance: .

CDR3nt: TGCAGCGCAAGACTAGCCCAGGAGACCCAGTACTTC
CDR3aa: CSARLAQETQYF
d_gene: TRBD2
v_gene: TRBV29-1
j_gene: TRBJ2-5
abundance: few

CDR3nt: TGTGCCAGCAGTTCCCGTAACGGGGAGCTGTTTTTT
CDR3aa: CASSSRNGELFF
d_gene: .
v_gene: TRBV27
j_gene: TRBJ2-2
abundance: few

CDR3nt: TGTGCCAGCAGGAAGACGATAGGGACTAGCGGGATCCGGGAGACCCAGTACTTC
CDR3aa: CASRKTIGTSGIRETQYF
d_gene: TRBD2
v_gene: TRBV6-2/TRBV6-3
j_gene: TRBJ2-5
abundance: .

CDR3nt: TGTGCCAGCAGCTTGAAGCGGGGCCACAATGAGCAGTTCTTC
CDR3aa: CASSLKRGHNEQFF
d_gene: TRBD2
v_gene: TRBV5-5
j_gene: TRBJ2-1
abundance: many

CDR3nt: TGTGCCAGCAGCCAACAGGGGAGGTCACAAAATGAGCAGTTCTTC
CDR3aa: CASSQQGRSQNEQFF
d_gene: .
v_gene: TRBV7-8
j_gene: TRBJ2-1
abundance: few

CDR3nt: TGTGCCAGCAGCCAACAATGGACTAGCGGGAGGGCCAATGAGCAGTTCTTC
CDR3aa: CASSQQWTSGRANEQFF
d_gene: TRBD2
v_gene: TRBV3-1
j_gene: TRBJ2-1
abundance: many

CDR3nt: TGCGCCAGCAGCTTGGCCTTGGGCAGGGGGCAGTTAGAGACCCAGTACTTC
CDR3aa: CASSLALGRGQLETQYF
d_gene: TRBD1
v_gene: TRBV5-1
j_gene: TRBJ2-5
abundance: many